These T cell receptor beta chains were read from a single sample in a study of T cell changes during pregnancy in multiple sclerosis. Assay: immunoSEQ multiplex PCR; the TCRdb copy retains only in-frame clones and omits some. This sample has about 110,000 clones, with approximately 90% found just once. The sequencing used peripheral blood, collected in the third trimester of pregnancy. These receptors originate from a female donor with multiple sclerosis, enrolled in a pregnancy study. Both conserved end residues are part of each CDR3. A D gene is named only where the DNA matches it firmly. Size values are once, few and many counts, or a class for expanded clones, and some rows have none.

clone size,J gene,D gene,V gene,CDR3 protein,CDR3 DNA
once,TRBJ1-2,NA,TRBV6-5,CASSSGQNGYTF,TGTGCCAGCAGTTCCGGACAGAATGGCTACACCTTC
NA,TRBJ2-2,TRBD1,TRBV28,CASNPPGTGRAGELFF,TGTGCCAGCAACCCGCCGGGGACAGGGAGGGCCGGGGAGCTGTTTTTT
NA,TRBJ2-1,NA,TRBV19,CASSIAYRGGYNEQFF,TGTGCCAGTAGTATAGCCTACAGGGGGGGATACAATGAGCAGTTCTTC
NA,TRBJ2-5,NA,TRBV27,CASSSTPVPSGTQYF,TGTGCCAGCAGTTCCACCCCGGTTCCCTCAGGGACCCAGTACTTC
NA,TRBJ1-6,NA,TRBV30,CAWSPGSYNSPLHF,TGTGCCTGGAGTCCGGGCTCCTATAATTCACCCCTCCACTTT
once,TRBJ2-7,TRBD1,TRBV18,CASSPPSRDRWYF,TGTGCCAGCTCACCCCCATCCCGGGACAGGTGGTACTTC
once,TRBJ1-1,NA,TRBV4-1,CASSLLMARGERKAFF,TGCGCCAGCAGCCTCCTAATGGCCAGGGGAGAAAGGAAAGCTTTCTTT
NA,TRBJ1-5,TRBD1,TRBV15,CATSRDLSGGNQPQHF,TGTGCCACCAGCAGAGATTTGTCAGGGGGCAACCAGCCCCAGCATTTT
NA,TRBJ1-1,TRBD1,TRBV6-1,CASSGRDRVPTEAFF,TGTGCCAGCAGTGGGCGGGACAGGGTGCCCACTGAAGCTTTCTTT
NA,TRBJ2-6,TRBD2,TRBV9,CASSVEVAGSGANVLTF,TGTGCCAGCAGCGTAGAGGTAGCGGGCTCTGGGGCCAACGTCCTGACTTTC
NA,TRBJ2-7,TRBD2,TRBV19,CASRREGAREQYF,TGTGCCAGTAGGCGGGAGGGGGCTCGAGAGCAGTACTTC
NA,TRBJ2-7,TRBD1,TRBV27,CASSFGGQGSYEQYF,TGTGCCAGCAGTTTTGGGGGACAGGGTTCCTACGAGCAGTACTTC
NA,TRBJ1-5,TRBD1,TRBV6-5,CASSSLTGGNQPQHF,TGTGCCAGCAGTAGCCTAACAGGGGGCAATCAGCCCCAGCATTTT
NA,TRBJ1-4,TRBD1,TRBV4-1,CASSQPDRGGEKLFF,TGCGCCAGCAGCCAACCGGACAGGGGAGGTGAAAAACTGTTTTTT
once,TRBJ2-2,TRBD1,TRBV5-1,CASSLGTGSGTGELFF,TGCGCCAGCAGCTTGGGGACAGGGAGCGGCACCGGGGAGCTGTTTTTT
NA,TRBJ2-1,NA,TRBV7-3,CASSLMSLAGNNEQFF,TGTGCCAGCAGCTTAATGTCGCTGGCTGGCAACAATGAGCAGTTCTTC
once,TRBJ2-7,NA,TRBV11-2,CASSSYFSYEQYF,TGTGCCAGCAGCTCCTACTTCTCCTACGAGCAGTACTTC
NA,TRBJ1-6,NA,TRBV7-9,CASSLGDTLNSPLHF,TGTGCCAGCAGCTTAGGGGACACCCTTAATTCACCCCTCCACTTT
NA,TRBJ1-2,NA,TRBV30,CAWSRRVHGYTF,TGTGCCTGGAGTCGCAGGGTGCATGGCTACACCTTC
NA,TRBJ1-2,NA,TRBV5-6,CASSGRGSRNYGYTF,TGTGCCAGCAGCGGCCGGGGGTCGCGTAACTATGGCTACACCTTC
NA,TRBJ1-4,TRBD1,TRBV7-9,CASSFGDVGTDEKLFF,TGTGCCAGCAGCTTTGGGGACGTCGGGACAGATGAAAAACTGTTTTTT
NA,TRBJ2-7,TRBD1,TRBV18,CASSRDRGSYEQYF,TGTGCCAGCTCACGGGACAGGGGTTCCTACGAGCAGTACTTC
NA,TRBJ1-2,TRBD1,TRBV2,CASSDGQEGAYGYTF,TGTGCCAGCAGTGATGGACAGGAAGGGGCCTATGGCTACACCTTC
NA,TRBJ1-2,TRBD1,TRBV7-2,CASSLGGTGRSGYTF,TGTGCCAGCAGCTTAGGGGGGACAGGGAGAAGTGGCTACACCTTC
NA,TRBJ2-1,TRBD2,TRBV9,CASSVLAGVVEQFF,TGTGCCAGCAGCGTACTAGCGGGAGTCGTTGAGCAGTTCTTC
NA,TRBJ1-2,NA,TRBV11-2,CASSAGQWGARGYGYTF,TGTGCCAGCAGCGCGGGTCAGTGGGGAGCCAGGGGCTATGGCTACACCTTC
NA,TRBJ2-1,NA,TRBV5-1,CASSSDRSSYNEQFF,TGCGCCAGCAGCAGCGACAGGAGCTCCTACAATGAGCAGTTCTTC
NA,TRBJ2-3,NA,TRBV5-4,CASSLGGNTDTQYF,TGTGCCAGCAGCTTGGGAGGCAACACAGATACGCAGTATTTT
NA,TRBJ2-5,TRBD2,TRBV5-1,CASSLAIAGGQETQYF,TGCGCCAGCAGCTTGGCCATAGCGGGGGGACAAGAGACCCAGTACTTC
NA,TRBJ2-3,TRBD2,TRBV15,CATSRDPSGRVTDTQYF,TGTGCCACCAGCAGAGATCCTAGCGGGAGGGTCACAGATACGCAGTATTTT
NA,TRBJ2-7,TRBD2,TRBV19,CASGDAGGPYEQYF,TGTGCCAGTGGGGATGCGGGAGGGCCCTACGAGCAGTACTTC
NA,TRBJ2-7,NA,TRBV11-3,CASSSGLDEQYF,TGTGCCAGCAGCTCGGGACTGGACGAGCAGTACTTC
NA,TRBJ1-1,NA,TRBV28,CASSSSGARAFF,TGTGCCAGCAGTTCCTCAGGGGCGCGAGCTTTCTTT
NA,TRBJ1-5,TRBD1,TRBV6-1,CASSVLPTGEWSNQPQHF,TGTGCCAGCAGTGTTCTCCCGACAGGGGAGTGGAGCAATCAGCCCCAGCATTTT
NA,TRBJ2-3,TRBD2,TRBV30,CAWIRSSGYTDTQYF,TGTGCCTGGATTAGGAGTAGCGGGTACACAGATACGCAGTATTTT
NA,TRBJ1-6,TRBD1,TRBV5-1,CASSLAGTDNSPLHF,TGCGCCAGCAGCTTGGCCGGGACAGATAATTCACCCCTCCACTTT
NA,TRBJ2-7,TRBD1,TRBV7-3,CASSQGQGAAYEQYF,TGTGCCAGCAGCCAAGGACAGGGGGCCGCCTACGAGCAGTACTTC
NA,TRBJ2-7,NA,TRBV4-1,CASSQDPWDTYEQYF,TGCGCCAGCAGCCAAGATCCATGGGACACATACGAGCAGTACTTC
NA,TRBJ1-1,TRBD1,TRBV6-1,CASSKRDRGNTEAFF,TGTGCCAGCAGTAAACGGGACAGGGGGAACACTGAAGCTTTCTTT
NA,TRBJ2-7,TRBD2,TRBV2,CASRYASGSSWEQYF,TGTGCCAGCAGATACGCTAGCGGGAGCAGCTGGGAGCAGTACTTC
NA,TRBJ2-7,NA,TRBV6-1,CASFSGGENHEQYF,TGTGCCAGCTTTTCTGGCGGGGAGAACCACGAGCAGTACTTC
NA,TRBJ2-3,TRBD2,TRBV7-3,CASSLTGASGGSTDTQYF,TGTGCCAGCAGCTTAACGGGGGCTAGCGGGGGGAGCACAGATACGCAGTATTTT
NA,TRBJ2-7,NA,TRBV7-9,CASSLVTDGVEQYF,TGTGCCAGCAGCTTAGTAACCGACGGGGTCGAGCAGTACTTC
NA,TRBJ2-7,TRBD2,TRBV15,CATSRGLAELRSYEQYF,TGTGCCACCAGCAGGGGACTAGCGGAACTACGCTCCTACGAGCAGTACTTC
NA,TRBJ2-1,NA,TRBV2,CASSDDSYNEQFF,TGTGCCAGCAGTGATGACAGTTACAATGAGCAGTTCTTC
once,TRBJ1-4,TRBD1,TRBV2,CASLPTGSFATNEKLFF,TGTGCCAGCCTACCGACAGGGAGCTTTGCAACTAATGAAAAACTGTTTTTT
NA,TRBJ2-4,NA,TRBV9,CASSPTSRGGAKNIQYF,TGTGCCAGCAGCCCAACCTCTAGGGGGGGGGCCAAAAACATTCAGTACTTC
NA,TRBJ1-2,NA,TRBV14,CASSRGSYGYTF,TGTGCCAGCAGCCGCGGGTCCTATGGCTACACCTTC
few,TRBJ1-3,TRBD1,TRBV2,CASSPDRGGNTIYF,TGTGCCAGCAGTCCCGACAGGGGGGGAAACACCATATATTTT